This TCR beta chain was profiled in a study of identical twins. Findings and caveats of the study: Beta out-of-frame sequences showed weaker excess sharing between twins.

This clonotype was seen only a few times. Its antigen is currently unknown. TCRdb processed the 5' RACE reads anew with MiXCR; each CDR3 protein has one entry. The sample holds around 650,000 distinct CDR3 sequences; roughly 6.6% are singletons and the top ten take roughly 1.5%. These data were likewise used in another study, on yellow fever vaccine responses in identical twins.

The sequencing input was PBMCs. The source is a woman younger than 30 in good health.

The CDR3 DNA is TGCAGCGTAACTAGCGGGAGTTTAGATACGCAGTATTTT. Translated: CSVTSGSLDTQYF. V gene TRBV29-1 combines with J gene TRBJ2-3, with 11 bases identical to TRBD2. CDR3 size: 13 residues. Trimming took 6 bases from V and 5 from J; bases not matched to a gene: 4. Germline values: CDR1 SQVTM, CDR2 ANQGSEA.